The present TCR beta chain was sequenced within a study of regulatory T cells in long-lasting Graves disease. This CDR3 has 13 residues. CDR1 SEHNR and CDR2 FQNEAQ come from the germline V gene (reference sequence). Deletions cut 1 base from V and 3 bases from J, with 6 bases between. The sample holds many counts of this clonotype. CDR3-region Arm-PCR and iRepertoire HTBI primers produced the TCR beta libraries. TCRdb reprocessed the multiplex PCR reads via MiXCR and lists one record per CDR3 protein. This table has 360,000 or so distinct CDR3 sequences, 16% appearing once. Stated time point: newly diagnosed GD, antithyroid drugs for less than 3 months. PBMC RNA served as the TCR library source. Separately, the same data were catalogued under a study of T cells in Graves' hyperthyroidism and ophthalmopathy. That work states: Patients having uncontrolled infection, another autoimmune disease, pregnancy or lactation were not included. First-round RT-PCR with HTBI primers amplified the TCR CDR3 region.

The TCR originated in a middle-aged man with Graves disease. This specimen consisted of peripheral blood mononuclear cells (PBMCs), obtained at new diagnosis, from a patient treated with antithyroid drugs. This chain joins TRBV7-9 and TRBJ1-1; D is ambiguous. The DNA for the CDR3 is TGTGCCAGCAGCTTAGATGGGGACACTGAAGCTTTCTTT. Translation gives CASSLDGDTEAFF.